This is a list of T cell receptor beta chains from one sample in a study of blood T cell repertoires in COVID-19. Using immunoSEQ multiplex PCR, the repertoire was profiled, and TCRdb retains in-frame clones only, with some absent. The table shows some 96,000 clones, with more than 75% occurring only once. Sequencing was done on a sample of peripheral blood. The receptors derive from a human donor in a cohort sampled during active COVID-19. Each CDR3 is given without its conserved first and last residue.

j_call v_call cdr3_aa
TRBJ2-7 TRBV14 ASSPQTGAYEQY
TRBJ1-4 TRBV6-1 ASSEASRRNEKLF
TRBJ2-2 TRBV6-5 ASSYLARRTTGELF
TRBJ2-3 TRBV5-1 ASSLGQGLSTDTQY
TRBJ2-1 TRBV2 ASRQTHNEQF
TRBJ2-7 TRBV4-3 ASSRGKRECSYEQY
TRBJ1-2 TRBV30 AWSVIRGDGYT
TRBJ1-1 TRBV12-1 ASSPGHL
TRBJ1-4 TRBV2 ASSIGGLANEKLF
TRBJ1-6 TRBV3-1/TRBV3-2 ASSPDRWGSPLH
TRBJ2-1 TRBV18 ASSPPWGGGETYNEQF
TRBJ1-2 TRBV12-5 ASGLGQGANYGYT
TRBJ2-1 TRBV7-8 ASSFERSWQF
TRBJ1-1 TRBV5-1 ASSLRADLGTEAF
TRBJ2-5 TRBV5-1 ASSLALRGGAETQY
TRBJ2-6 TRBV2 ASTGSGANVLT
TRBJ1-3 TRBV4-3 ASSQISGAGNTIY
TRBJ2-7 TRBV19 ASSIDYLPSGQGKSYEQY
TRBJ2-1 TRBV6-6 ASSYSNRGAYNEQF
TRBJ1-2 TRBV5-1 ASSLPGQSYGYT
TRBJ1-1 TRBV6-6 ASSYSTGIHTEAF
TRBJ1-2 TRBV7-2 ASSPRQGVNYGYT
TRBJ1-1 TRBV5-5 ASSLGQGEEWAF
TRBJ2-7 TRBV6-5 ASSQASYEQY
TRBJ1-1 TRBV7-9 ASSLGTGNTEAF
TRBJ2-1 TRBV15 ATSSSPSGREQF
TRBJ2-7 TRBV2 ASRREGSYEQY
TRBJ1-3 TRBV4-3 ASSQDSASKNTIY
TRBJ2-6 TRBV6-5 ASSYSTNQGANVLT